This TCR beta chain was obtained from a study of cytomegalovirus exposure and HLA in healthy donors. Study-level findings and limits: Productive rates of about 87% or about 30% were seen for most TCR beta V segments in an earlier analysis. In vitro confirmation showed three CMV-associated chains to be CMV antigen specific. There were some V segments, including TRBV6-2 and TRBV6-3, excluded as indistinguishable. It was reported that TCR beta sequences correctly inferred the HLA-A and HLA-B alleles for most subjects.

PCR was performed using 60 Vbeta and 13 Jbeta primers. Sequencing used immunoSEQ multiplex PCR; TCRdb keeps in-frame clones, though not all of them. Here the sample spans about 110,000 clones, approximately 60% being singletons. This clone was detected a few times. Its specificity is not known. The length of the CDR3 is 18 residues. CDR1 SNHLY and CDR2 FYNNEI come from the germline V gene. Trimming cost V 4 bases and J 0 bases; bases outside gene matches: 15. The chain has TRBV2 and TRBJ2-7, with 7 positions matching TRBD1. The clonotype was recovered from a woman aged 25-40 years in good health and CMV-seronegative. What was sequenced was PBMCs. DNA for the CDR3: TGTGCCAGCAGTGCCCTTAGAAGGGACAGCGCTAGCTCCTACGAGCAGTACTTC. It is translated as CASSALRRDSASSYEQYF.